This TCR beta chain was identified during a study of blood T cells in healthy people across ages. Sample donors were healthy Caucasian individuals that came from Russia, aged 6 to 90. Collection of 7.5 to 10 milliliters of peripheral blood was performed for each donor. Extracted total RNA amounted to at least 5 micrograms for each sample. There are 13 residues in the CDR3. Looked up from germline, CDR1 is SGHDT and CDR2 is YYEEEE. Trimming left V 3 bases short and J 5 bases short, with 11 bases between. With a J-beta primer mix and a sample-barcoded 5' primer, a second PCR ran about 7 to 12 cycles. A 12-random-nucleotide template-switch adaptor tagged each cDNA molecule. Each CDR3 protein gets one entry after TCRdb re-called the 5' RACE reads with MiXCR. Of approximately 730,000 distinct CDR3 sequences in the sample, roughly 43% were seen once.

The sample was blood. This chain joins TRBV5-6 and TRBJ1-1; TRBD1 might be the D (5 bases). The TCR originated in a woman aged 60 to 75 in good health. CDR3 sequence reads: CASSWGPTTEAFF. CDR3 bases: TGTGCCAGCAGCTGGGGACCGACTACTGAAGCTTTCTTT.